Described below is a single TCR beta chain sequence and its context. The antigen is not known. The CDR3 runs 16 residues. V lost 3 bases and J lost 9; bases outside the gene matches: 8. Germline loops: CDR1 SEHNR, CDR2 FQNEAQ (reference sequence). TCR beta libraries were prepared from cDNA with unique molecular identifiers. TCRdb reprocessed the PCR reads with MiXCR, giving one entry per CDR3 protein. In the table there are approximately 350,000 distinct CDR3 sequences, around 37% of which are singletons. The sample is drawn from a study of post-analysis software for immune sequencing data. On the study more broadly: Several disease courses (relapsing-remitting, secondary progressive and progressive-relapsing) of multiple sclerosis were included.

Regarding the study as a whole: Patients carried a few TRBV segments more frequently than controls did, and TRBV5-6, TRBV5-1 and TRBV20-1 were among them.

Material: blood. The clonotype was recovered from a girl under 18 with multiple sclerosis. This sequence joins TRBV7-9 and TRBJ1-6, with TRBD1 matching over 10 bases. The chain's CDR3 is CASSFPRGQGSSPLHF. CDR3 coding DNA: TGTGCCAGCAGCTTCCCCAGGGGACAGGGGAGTTCACCCCTCCACTTT.